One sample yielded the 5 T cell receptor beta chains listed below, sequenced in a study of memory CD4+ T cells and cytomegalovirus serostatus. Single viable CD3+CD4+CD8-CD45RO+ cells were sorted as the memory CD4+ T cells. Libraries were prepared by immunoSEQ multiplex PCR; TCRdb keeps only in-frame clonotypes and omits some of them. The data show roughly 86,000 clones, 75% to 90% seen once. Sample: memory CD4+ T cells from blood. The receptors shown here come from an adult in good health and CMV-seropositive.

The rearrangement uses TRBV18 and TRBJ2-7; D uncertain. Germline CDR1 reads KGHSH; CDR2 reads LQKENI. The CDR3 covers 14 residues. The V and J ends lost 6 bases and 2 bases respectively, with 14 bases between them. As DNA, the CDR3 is TGTGCCAGCTCTCCGGGTTTACAGACCTACGAGCAGTACTTC. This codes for CASSPGLQTYEQYF.

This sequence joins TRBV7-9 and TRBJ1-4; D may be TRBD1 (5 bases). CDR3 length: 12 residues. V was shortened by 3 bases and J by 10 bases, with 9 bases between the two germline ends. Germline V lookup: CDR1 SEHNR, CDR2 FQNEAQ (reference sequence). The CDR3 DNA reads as TGTGCCAGCAGCTTCGACAGATTAAAACTGTTTTTT. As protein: CASSFDRLKLFF.

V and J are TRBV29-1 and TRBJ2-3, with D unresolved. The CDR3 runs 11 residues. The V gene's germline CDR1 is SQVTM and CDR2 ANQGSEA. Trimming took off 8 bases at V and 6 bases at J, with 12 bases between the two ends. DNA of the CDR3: TGCAGCCTCAGGTGGGCGGATACGCAGTATTTT. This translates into CSLRWADTQYF.

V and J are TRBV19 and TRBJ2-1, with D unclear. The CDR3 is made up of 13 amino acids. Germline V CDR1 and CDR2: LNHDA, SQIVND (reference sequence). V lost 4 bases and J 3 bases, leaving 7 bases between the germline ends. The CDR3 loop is CASSTGYYNEQFF. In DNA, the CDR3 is TGTGCCAGTAGTACTGGTTACTACAATGAGCAGTTCTTC. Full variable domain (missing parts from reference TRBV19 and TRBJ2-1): DGGITQSPKYLFRKEGQNVTLSCEQNLNHDAMYWYRQDPGQGLRLIYYSQIVNDFQKGDIAEGYSVSREKKESFPLTVTSAQKNPTAFYLCASSTGYYNEQFFGPGTRLTVL.

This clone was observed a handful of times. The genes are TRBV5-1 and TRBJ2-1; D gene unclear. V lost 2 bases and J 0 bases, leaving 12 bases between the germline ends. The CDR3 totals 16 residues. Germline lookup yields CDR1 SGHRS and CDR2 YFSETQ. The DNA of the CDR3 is TGCGCCAGCAGCTTAACCCGATCGGGCTCCTACAATGAGCAGTTCTTC. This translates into CASSLTRSGSYNEQFF.